This TCR beta chain was documented in a study of T cell repertoires in cytomegalovirus infection (dated by TCRdb to the late 2010s). Study-wide context: Peptide stimulations targeted recently identified HLA-C-restricted CMV epitopes, whose presentation resists viral immunomodulation, together with well-studied HLA-B-restricted epitopes. Donor HLA type was relevant to the analysis, because carriage of CMV infection together with the matching HLA type was indicated by public TCR beta signatures.

The reads were generated on an Illumina HiSeq 1500. Starting from the raw public reads, TCRdb applied fastp trimming at Q25, assembled clones with MiXCR and retained in-frame beta chains. Each CDR3 protein appears once, grouped with its most common genes and DNA. This sample gives about 830,000 distinct CDR3 sequences in total; about 33% of them show up just once. The top ten clonotypes cover 9.5% to 15% of the sample. The treatment or condition tag for this specimen amounts to: in vitro stimulation with specific CMV peptide epitopes to enrich CMV-specific T cells. CDR1 SGHDN and CDR2 FVKESK were looked up in the germline V gene. From cysteine to phenylalanine, the CDR3 is 15 amino acids long. Just the 45-base CDR3 DNA is kept, in frame starting at base 1. The V and J ends are trimmed by 3 bases and 7 bases, leaving 13 bases between them. To note about this clonotype: Its specific antigen is unknown. Base quality data are lacking; no much larger clone is found one base away.

The research as a whole found: The ex vivo response was dominated by HLA-C-restricted CMV-specific TCR beta clonotypes, which also provided the single most frequent clonotype in two of eight donors. Cumulative frequency of public TCR beta family members discriminated carriers of CMV infection plus the relevant HLA type in this cohort and an independent approximately 350-donor cohort.

The chain is made from TRBV14 and TRBJ1-6, with no D gene named confidently. This receptor was taken from a human donor in good health (CMV status not recorded). Some clones in this sample may be carry-over from other donors' samples. This specimen was cultured CD8+ T cells from PBMCs, taken from culture after CMV antigen stimulation. At the DNA level, the sequence is TGTGCCAGCAGCCAGATAGGACGGTGGAATTCACCCCTCCACTTT. It specifies CASSQIGRWNSPLHF.